The rows below give T cell receptor beta chains drawn from one sample of a study of T cell responses to AZD1222 COVID-19 vaccine. Sequencing used immunoSEQ multiplex PCR; TCRdb keeps in-frame clones, though not all of them. The sample includes 85,000 to 95,000 clones, nearly 90% of them seen just once. The source was peripheral blood, collected on day 0 of AZD1222 vaccination. These receptors were collected from an adult in good health. Both conserved end residues are part of each CDR3. The order of the fields is J gene, V gene, clone size, D gene, CDR3 DNA, CDR3 protein. D genes are given only for firm matches. Expanded clones get a size class; other rows say once, few or many, or leave the size out.

>TRBJ1-2|TRBV7-9|NA|NA
TGTGCCAGCAGCTTAAGGGACTTCTATGGCTACACCTTC
CASSLRDFYGYTF
>TRBJ1-2|TRBV9|once|NA
TGTGCCAGCAGCGCTGGGAGGGGGGTCGCTTTCAGGATCTCTGGCTACACCTTC
CASSAGRGVAFRISGYTF
>TRBJ2-7|TRBV7-8|once|NA
TGTGCCAGCAGCTTAAACCTAGGGACCCTCTACGAGCAGTACTTC
CASSLNLGTLYEQYF
>TRBJ1-3|TRBV7-2|NA|NA
TGTGCCAGCAGCTTAGGGCAGGACTACTCTGGAAACACCATATATTTT
CASSLGQDYSGNTIYF
>TRBJ2-6|TRBV6-5|NA|NA
TGTGCCAGCAGTACTCAAGGCTCTGGGGCCAACGTCCTGACTTTC
CASSTQGSGANVLTF
>TRBJ1-2|TRBV6-4|NA|NA
TGTGCCAGCAGCTACGCAGGGAACGGAGGCTACACCTTC
CASSYAGNGGYTF
>TRBJ2-7|TRBV14|NA|NA
TGTGCCAGCAGCCAAGGAAAGACAGTCTCCTACGAGCAGTACTTC
CASSQGKTVSYEQYF
>TRBJ2-3|TRBV18|NA|TRBD2
TGTGCCAGCTCACGGGAGGGGGATACGCAGTATTTT
CASSREGDTQYF
>TRBJ2-3|TRBV7-9|NA|TRBD2
TGTGCCAGCAGCTTGACTAGCGGGGGCACAGATACGCAGTATTTT
CASSLTSGGTDTQYF
>TRBJ1-1|TRBV10-3|few|NA
TGTGCCATCAGTGAGAGGACTGAAGCTTTCTTT
CAISERTEAFF
>TRBJ2-2|TRBV7-4|NA|NA
TGTGCCAGCAGCCCCAGGCGGCAGGTGAGCGGGGAGCTGTTTTTT
CASSPRRQVSGELFF
>TRBJ1-1|TRBV13|NA|NA
TGTGCCAGCAGCCCCAACGGGGGGAACACTGAAGCTTTCTTT
CASSPNGGNTEAFF
>TRBJ1-3|TRBV7-2|NA|NA
TGTGCCAGCAGCTTATGGGTTTCTGGAAACACCATATATTTT
CASSLWVSGNTIYF
>TRBJ1-6|TRBV7-6|NA|NA
TGTGCCAGCAGCCCAAGCCTCCATATCTTTGGGGCCCTCCACTTT
CASSPSLHIFGALHF
>TRBJ2-5|TRBV19|once|NA
TGTGCCAGTAGGGGAGAATGGGAGACCCAGTACTTC
CASRGEWETQYF
>TRBJ2-1|TRBV12-2|NA|NA
TGTGCAAGTCGCTTAGCAACTAAAGGACAGGGGGAGTGCAATGAGCAGTTCTTC
CASRLATKGQGECNEQFF
>TRBJ2-5|TRBV6-5|NA|NA
TGTGCCAGCAGTTGGGGCCTCCAAGAGACCCAGTACTTC
CASSWGLQETQYF
>TRBJ1-2|TRBV2|few|NA
TGTGCCAGCAGCGCAGGTTTATCCTATGGCTACACCTTC
CASSAGLSYGYTF
>TRBJ2-3|TRBV23-1|once|NA
TGCGCCAGCACCTCCCACCAGCGGATGGCCATAGATACGCAGTATTTT
CASTSHQRMAIDTQYF
>TRBJ2-3|TRBV18|NA|TRBD1
TGTGCCAGCTCAGGGGGACAGACACAAGGTACGCAGTATTTT
CASSGGQTQGTQYF
>TRBJ2-5|TRBV5-4|few|NA
TGTGCCAGCAGTGACAGGTCCCCAGAGACCCAGTACTTC
CASSDRSPETQYF
>TRBJ2-7|TRBV9|NA|NA
TGTGCCAGCAGCGTAGGGTCCGACCGTTCCTACGAGCAGTACTTC
CASSVGSDRSYEQYF
>TRBJ2-2|TRBV6-5|NA|NA
TGTGCCAGCAGTTTCGGTTACAGAACCGGGGAGCTGTTTTTT
CASSFGYRTGELFF
>TRBJ2-2|TRBV7-9|NA|NA
TGTGCCAGCAAGGGTCGGGGAGACACCGGGGAGCTGTTTTTT
CASKGRGDTGELFF
>TRBJ2-7|TRBV18|NA|NA
TGTGCCAGCTCCCTGGACAGCGGCTACGAGCAGTACTTC
CASSLDSGYEQYF
>TRBJ2-1|TRBV6-5|NA|NA
TGTGCCAGCAGATCGGACAGTACCCACAATGAGCAGTTCTTC
CASRSDSTHNEQFF
>TRBJ2-7|TRBV4-1|NA|TRBD1
TGCGCCAGCAGCCATCTGTGGACAGGGGGCTACGAGCAGTACTTC
CASSHLWTGGYEQYF
>TRBJ1-1|TRBV4-1|few|TRBD1
TGCGCCAGCAGCCAAGAAGGGGGACAGGGGAGTAGATTGACTGAAGCTTTCTTT
CASSQEGGQGSRLTEAFF
>TRBJ1-5|TRBV7-9|NA|NA
TGTGCCAGCAGCTTAGGGGGACCCTGGAGCAATCAGCCCCAGCATTTT
CASSLGGPWSNQPQHF
>TRBJ2-1|TRBV6-5|NA|TRBD2
TGTGCCAGCAGCCGACTAGCGGGGGGCCGCCAGTTCTTC
CASSRLAGGRQFF
>TRBJ2-1|TRBV4-1|once|TRBD1
TGCGCCAGCAGCCAAGATGCCGACAGGGGAAAATACAATGAGCAGTTCTTC
CASSQDADRGKYNEQFF
>TRBJ2-1|TRBV27|NA|NA
TGTGCCAGCAGTACCAGGACCCCCTCGGCCTACAATGAGCAGTTCTTC
CASSTRTPSAYNEQFF
>TRBJ1-1|TRBV6-2/TRBV6-3|NA|NA
TGTGCCAGCAGTTACCCCGGGAACACTGAAGCTTTCTTT
CASSYPGNTEAFF
>TRBJ1-2|TRBV30|once|NA
TGTGCCTGGATGCCGGGGGCCTGGGGCTACACCTTC
CAWMPGAWGYTF
>TRBJ2-1|TRBV5-1|NA|NA
TGCGCCAGCAGCTCCCAGAGCTCCTACAATGAGCAGTTCTTC
CASSSQSSYNEQFF
>TRBJ2-5|TRBV11-2|NA|TRBD1
TGTGCCAGCAGGAAAGTTAGGGGACAGGCTACCCCCCAGTACTTC
CASRKVRGQATPQYF
>TRBJ2-1|TRBV7-3|NA|NA
TGTGCCAGCAGCTCAGGCAGGGAGGTGGGCAATGAGCAGTTCTTC
CASSSGREVGNEQFF
>TRBJ1-2|TRBV7-9|NA|NA
TGTGCCAGCAGCTTATGGTCGTCCGATGGCTACACCTTC
CASSLWSSDGYTF
>TRBJ2-3|TRBV2|NA|NA
TGTGCCAGCAGTCAACCGTCCTCTAGCACAGATACGCAGTATTTT
CASSQPSSSTDTQYF
>TRBJ1-5|TRBV9|once|NA
TGTGCCAGCAGCGTAGGCCCAGGCAATCAGCCCCAGCATTTT
CASSVGPGNQPQHF
>TRBJ2-6|TRBV4-1|once|TRBD2
TGCGCCAGCAGCCACGGGGTCCGGGGGGCTGGGGCCAACGTCCTGACTTTC
CASSHGVRGAGANVLTF
>TRBJ2-3|TRBV19|few|TRBD1
TGTGCCAGTAGGGACGGGACAGTACGCACAGATACGCAGTATTTT
CASRDGTVRTDTQYF
>TRBJ2-7|TRBV4-3|NA|NA
TGCGCCAGCAGCCAAGACAGAACTTGGCAATACGAGCAGTACTTC
CASSQDRTWQYEQYF
>TRBJ1-1|TRBV27|NA|NA
TGTGCCAGCGGCAAGGAGGGAGGCACTGAAGCTTTCTTT
CASGKEGGTEAFF
>TRBJ2-3|TRBV19|NA|NA
TGTGCCAGTAGTAGAAAGCGGTACGGTGGCACAGATACGCAGTATTTT
CASSRKRYGGTDTQYF
>TRBJ2-7|TRBV4-3|once|TRBD2
TGCGCCAGCGGGCGAGAGCGGGGCAGCTCCTACGAGCAGTACTTC
CASGRERGSSYEQYF
>TRBJ2-3|TRBV7-2|NA|NA
TGTGCCAGCAGCTTAAGGATGACCACAGATACGCAGTATTTT
CASSLRMTTDTQYF
>TRBJ1-4|TRBV29-1|NA|TRBD1
TGCAGCGTTGGACAGGGAGGGGGTGAAAAACTGTTTTTT
CSVGQGGGEKLFF
>TRBJ1-5|TRBV6-2/TRBV6-3|NA|NA
TGTGCCAGCAGTTCCCTCAGGGAAGCTAGCAATCAGCCCCAGCATTTT
CASSSLREASNQPQHF
>TRBJ2-1|TRBV2|once|TRBD2
TGTGCCAGCAGTGCTAGGCCTAGCGGGGGCAATGAGCAGTTCTTC
CASSARPSGGNEQFF
>TRBJ1-1|TRBV5-1|once|NA
TGCGCCAGCAGCTTGGAAGGGCAGGCCGATGAAGCTTTCTTT
CASSLEGQADEAFF
>TRBJ1-5|TRBV6-2/TRBV6-3|once|TRBD1
TGTGCCAGCAGCAGCCGGGACAGGGTGGTAGCTCAGCCCCAGCATTTT
CASSSRDRVVAQPQHF
>TRBJ2-7|TRBV11-2|NA|NA
TGTGCCAGCAGCCGCCTGGGACAATCCTACGAGCAGTACTTC
CASSRLGQSYEQYF
>TRBJ2-7|TRBV3-1/TRBV3-2|NA|NA
TGTGCCAGCAGCCAAGGGCGGGACTCCCCCAACGAGCAGTACTTC
CASSQGRDSPNEQYF
>TRBJ1-6|TRBV9|NA|NA
TGTGCCAGCACCTTACACGGGGATTCACCCCTCCACTTT
CASTLHGDSPLHF
>TRBJ2-2|TRBV19|NA|TRBD1
TGTGCCAGTTGTACGGACAGGGTGAACACCGGGGAGCTGTTTTTT
CASCTDRVNTGELFF
>TRBJ1-2|TRBV30|NA|NA
TGTGCCTGGAGTGAGCCTGGCAGTCCTTATGGCTACACCTTC
CAWSEPGSPYGYTF
>TRBJ1-6|TRBV6-4|NA|NA
TGTGCCAGCAGAGCCCATGGGGGATCACCCCTCCACTTT
CASRAHGGSPLHF
>TRBJ1-3|TRBV9|NA|TRBD1
TGTGCCAGCAGCCCACTACAGGGGGCTGGAAACACCATATATTTT
CASSPLQGAGNTIYF
>TRBJ2-2|TRBV5-1|NA|NA
TGCGCCAGCAGCCCGGACAGACCGAACACCGGGGAGCTGTTTTTT
CASSPDRPNTGELFF